These 3 T cell receptor beta chains were all obtained from the same sample, sequenced in a study of neurological immune-mediated disorders. TCRdb recomputed calls from the 5' RACE reads with MiXCR, one row per CDR3 protein. The table shows roughly 49,000 distinct CDR3 sequences, with roughly 13% occurring only once. Time point of the sample: longitudinal time-point 2. Material for sequencing was PBMCs. These receptors originate from a male donor with HTLV-1-associated myelopathy (HAM/TSP).

This clonotype was seen repeatedly, ten times or more. J is TRBJ2-3 and V is TRBV6-5; possibly TRBD1 for D (5 bases). Germline CDR1 MNHEY, CDR2 SVGAGI. CDR3 size: 15 residues. With 6 bases removed from V and 4 bases from J, the gap between germline ends came to 17 bases. CDR3 sequence reads: CASSPRAGFPDTQYF. CDR3 nucleotides: TGTGCCAGCAGCCCAAGGGCAGGGTTCCCAGATACGCAGTATTTT.

This clonotype has ten or more counts. J is TRBJ1-5 and V is TRBV20-1; TRBD1 agrees at 10 bases. The CDR3 is 18 residues long. Germline V gene data show CDR1 as DFQATT and CDR2 as SNEGSKA (reference sequence). Trimming removed 1 base from V and 0 bases from J; junction bases left unmatched: 9. The CDR3 region has the DNA TGCAGTGCTAGAGGGGACAGGGGAAAAATATATAGCAATCAGCCCCAGCATTTT. This translates into CSARGDRGKIYSNQPQHF.

This clonotype was found many times. The rearrangement joins TRBV28 to TRBJ1-4; 7 bases line up with TRBD1. V lost 5 bases, J lost 3 bases, and 6 bases stayed unmatched. The CDR3 is 15 residues long. Germline values: CDR1 MDHEN, CDR2 SYDVKM. The CDR3, as DNA: TGTGCCAGCAGTCACAGACAGGGACCTAATGAAAAACTGTTTTTT. It yields the protein CASSHRQGPNEKLFF.